A selection of T cell receptor beta chains follows, all from one sample in a study of identical twins. TCRdb independently ran MiXCR on the 5' RACE reads; one entry per CDR3 protein. Of about 890,000 distinct CDR3 sequences detected, approximately 13% appear once; the ten largest clones hold around 1.6%. These sequences were also reported in another study, on yellow fever vaccine responses in identical twins.

The source material was PBMCs. Receptor source: a woman in her late teens or twenties in good health. Each CDR3 is given with its conserved first and last residue. The order of the fields is clone size, V gene, CDR3 protein. Clone sizes are given selectively: once, few, many, or a class where the clone is expanded.

>-|TRBV5-6
CASSKTGSPYEQYF
>-|TRBV5-1
CASSLDGALETQYF
>many|TRBV20-1
CSARPPTGEIGNTGELFF
>-|TRBV18
CASSGQEETQYF
>few|TRBV4-1
CASSTLGATNYGYTF
>many|TRBV5-1
CASSPRELAASDTQYF
>-|TRBV12-3/TRBV12-4
CASSSPDRESNQPQHF
>-|TRBV4-1
CASSQETGVRTDTQYF
>-|TRBV4-2
CASSQDQVGTSVYEQYF
>many|TRBV10-3
CAISPQGNQPQHF
>many|TRBV29-1
CSVDAAGRGMNGYTF
>-|TRBV20-1
CSARVPGKETQYF
>-|TRBV6-5
CASSYQPIPTNEKLFF
>-|TRBV5-1
CASSSPPNRGRTMNTEAFF
>-|TRBV10-3
CAISESRGPSYNEQFF
>many|TRBV29-1
CSVEREAANYGYTF
>few|TRBV20-1
CSAGPTGGRETQYF
>once|TRBV7-3
CAGPRGSPWEDMDNEQFF
>-|TRBV28
CASSLPSTGMNEQFF
>-|TRBV3-1
CASSPTTGGIRNEQFF
>-|TRBV12-5
CASGTGTTEAFF
>many|TRBV11-2
CASSLRDRGYTEAFF
>-|TRBV28
CASTGTGGIYEQYF
>few|TRBV24-1
CATTDGSWTGELFF
>-|TRBV2
CASSRQQDSYNSPLHF